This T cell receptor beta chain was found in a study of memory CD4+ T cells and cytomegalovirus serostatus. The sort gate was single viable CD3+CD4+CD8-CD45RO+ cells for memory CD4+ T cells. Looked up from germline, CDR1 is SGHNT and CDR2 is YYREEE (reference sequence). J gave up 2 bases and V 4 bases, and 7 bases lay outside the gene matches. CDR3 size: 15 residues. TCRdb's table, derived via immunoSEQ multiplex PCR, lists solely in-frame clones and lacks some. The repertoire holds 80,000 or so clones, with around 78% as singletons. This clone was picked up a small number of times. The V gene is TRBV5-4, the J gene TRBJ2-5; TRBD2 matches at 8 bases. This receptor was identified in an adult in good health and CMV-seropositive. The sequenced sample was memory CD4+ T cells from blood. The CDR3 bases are TGTGCCAGCAGCCAGACTAGCGCCCCGCAAGAGACCCAGTACTTC. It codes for CASSQTSAPQETQYF.